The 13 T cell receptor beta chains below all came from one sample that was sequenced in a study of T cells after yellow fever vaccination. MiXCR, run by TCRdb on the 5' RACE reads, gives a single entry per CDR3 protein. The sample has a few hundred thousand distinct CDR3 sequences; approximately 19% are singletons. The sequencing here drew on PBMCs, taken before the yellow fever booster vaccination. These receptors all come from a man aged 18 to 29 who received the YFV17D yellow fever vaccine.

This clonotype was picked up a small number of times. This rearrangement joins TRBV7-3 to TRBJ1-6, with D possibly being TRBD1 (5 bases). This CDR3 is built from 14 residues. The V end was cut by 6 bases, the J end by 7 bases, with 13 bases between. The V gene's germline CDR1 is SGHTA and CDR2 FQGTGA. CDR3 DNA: TGTGCCAGCAGTCGGGACGAGAGCAATTCACCCCTCCACTTT. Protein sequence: CASSRDESNSPLHF.

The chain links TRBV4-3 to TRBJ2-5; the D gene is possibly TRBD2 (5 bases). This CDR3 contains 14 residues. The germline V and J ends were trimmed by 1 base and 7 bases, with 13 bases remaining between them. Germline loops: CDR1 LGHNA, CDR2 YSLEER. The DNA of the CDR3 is TGCGCCAGCAGCCAAGGGACGGCTGCGGGGACCCAGTACTTC. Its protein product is CASSQGTAAGTQYF.

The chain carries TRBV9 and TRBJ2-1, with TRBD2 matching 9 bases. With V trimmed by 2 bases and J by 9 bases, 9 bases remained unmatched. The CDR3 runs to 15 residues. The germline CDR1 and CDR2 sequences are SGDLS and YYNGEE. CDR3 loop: CASSVSGGIVGEQFF. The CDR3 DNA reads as TGTGCCAGCAGCGTGAGCGGGGGGATCGTAGGTGAGCAGTTCTTC.

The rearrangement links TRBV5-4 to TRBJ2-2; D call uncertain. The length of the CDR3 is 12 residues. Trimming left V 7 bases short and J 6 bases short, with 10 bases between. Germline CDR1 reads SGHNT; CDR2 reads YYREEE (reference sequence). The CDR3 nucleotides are TGTGCCAGCGGCGAGTTGTCCGGGGAGCTGTTTTTT. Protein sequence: CASGELSGELFF.

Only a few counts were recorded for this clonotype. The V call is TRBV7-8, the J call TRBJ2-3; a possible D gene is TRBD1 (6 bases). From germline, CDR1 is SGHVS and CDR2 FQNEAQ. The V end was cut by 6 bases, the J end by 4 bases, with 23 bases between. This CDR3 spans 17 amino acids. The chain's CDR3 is CASRVTVGGGPSDTQYF. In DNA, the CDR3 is TGTGCCAGCAGAGTGACGGTTGGTGGGGGCCCATCAGATACGCAGTATTTT.

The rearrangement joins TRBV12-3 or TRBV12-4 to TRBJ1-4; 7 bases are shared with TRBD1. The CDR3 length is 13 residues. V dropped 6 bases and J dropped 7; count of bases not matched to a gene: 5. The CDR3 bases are TGTGCCAGCAGAGGACAGGAGGGTGAAAAACTGTTTTTT. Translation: CASRGQEGEKLFF.

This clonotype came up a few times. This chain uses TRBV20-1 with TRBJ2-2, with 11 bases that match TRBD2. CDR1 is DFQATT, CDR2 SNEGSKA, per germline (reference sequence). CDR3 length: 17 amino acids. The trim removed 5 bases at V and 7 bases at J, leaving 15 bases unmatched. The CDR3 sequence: CSARFSGGAFAFGELFF. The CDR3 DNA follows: TGCAGTGCTCGTTTTAGCGGGGGGGCATTTGCGTTCGGGGAGCTGTTTTTT.

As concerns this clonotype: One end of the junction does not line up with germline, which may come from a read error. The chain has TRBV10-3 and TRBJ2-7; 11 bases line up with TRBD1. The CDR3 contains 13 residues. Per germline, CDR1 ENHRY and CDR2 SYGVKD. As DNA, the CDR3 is TGTGCCCTAACTCGGGGGACAGGGGGTCCCCTTCTCTTC. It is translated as CALTRGTGGPLLF.

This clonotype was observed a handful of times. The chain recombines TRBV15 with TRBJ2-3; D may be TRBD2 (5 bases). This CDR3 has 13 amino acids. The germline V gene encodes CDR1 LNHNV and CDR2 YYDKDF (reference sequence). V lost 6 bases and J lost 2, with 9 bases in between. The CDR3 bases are TGTGCCACCAGGAAGGAGGCCACAGATACGCAGTATTTT. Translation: CATRKEATDTQYF.

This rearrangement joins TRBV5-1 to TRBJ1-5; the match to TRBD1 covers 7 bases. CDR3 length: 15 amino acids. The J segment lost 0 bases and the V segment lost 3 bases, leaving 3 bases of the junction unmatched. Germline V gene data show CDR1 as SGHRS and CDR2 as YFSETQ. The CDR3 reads CASSWGQNSNQPQHF. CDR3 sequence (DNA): TGCGCCAGCAGCTGGGGACAGAATAGCAATCAGCCCCAGCATTTT.

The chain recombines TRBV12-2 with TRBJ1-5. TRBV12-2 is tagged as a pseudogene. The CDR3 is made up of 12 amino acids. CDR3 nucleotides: TGTGCAAGTCGCCCCAAAAGGCAGCCCCAGCATTTT. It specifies CASRPKRQPQHF.

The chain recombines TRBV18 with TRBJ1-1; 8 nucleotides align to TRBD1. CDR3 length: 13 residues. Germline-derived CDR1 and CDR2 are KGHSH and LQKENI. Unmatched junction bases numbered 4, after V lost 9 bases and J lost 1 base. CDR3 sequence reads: CASQGAPNTEAFF. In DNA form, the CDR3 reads TGTGCCAGTCAGGGGGCGCCGAACACTGAAGCTTTCTTT.

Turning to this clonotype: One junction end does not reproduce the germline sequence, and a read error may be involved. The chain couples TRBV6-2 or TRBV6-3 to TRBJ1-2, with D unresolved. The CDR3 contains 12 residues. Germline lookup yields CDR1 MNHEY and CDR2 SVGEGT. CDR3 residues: CASSRFNYGYNF. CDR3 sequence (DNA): TGTGCCAGCAGCCGCTTTAACTATGGCTACAACTTC.